Listed below are T cell receptor beta chains from one sample, sequenced in a study of shared clonotypes between healthy human individuals. Sequenced by immunoSEQ multiplex PCR; TCRdb stores in-frame clones only, minus some. This table holds more than 2 million clones, about 95% found once. The sample taken for sequencing was naive CD8+ T cells sorted from blood. These receptors came from a man aged 18 to 35 in good health. Each CDR3 is given with its conserved first and last residue.

cdr3_length,v_call,j_call,cdr3_aa
15,TRBV19,TRBJ2-7,CASSPSGLPPYEQYF
11,TRBV30,TRBJ1-2,CAWGQGDGYTF
12,TRBV19,TRBJ1-2,CASSERQGDLTF
13,TRBV7-9,TRBJ1-1,CASRPNTGSEAFF
16,TRBV6-6,TRBJ2-2,CASSPWGAVSSGELFF
14,TRBV6-5,TRBJ2-5,CASSTGGGLETQYF
13,TRBV29-1,TRBJ2-1,CSVPGLSYNEQFF
14,TRBV9,TRBJ1-2,CASSEGQESSGYTF
14,TRBV7-9,TRBJ1-1,CASSFLQGNTEAFF
17,TRBV7-2,TRBJ2-3,CASSLFGGTSMLDTQYF
14,TRBV2,TRBJ2-7,CASSEASGSYEQYF
13,TRBV29-1,TRBJ2-5,CSVDLPGAETQYF
15,TRBV4-3,TRBJ1-6,CASSQDRGRNSPLHF
15,TRBV6-1,TRBJ1-5,CASSGRDRVAQPQHF
21,TRBV21-1,TRBJ2-2,CASSKGSKGQCPTLNTGELFF
15,TRBV13,TRBJ2-1,CASSYRLAGVDEQFF
15,TRBV2,TRBJ2-3,CASKAGQGAGDTQYF
14,TRBV16,TRBJ1-2,CASSQSSATGGYTF
14,TRBV2,TRBJ2-7,CASSEGQGANEQYF
12,TRBV7-8,TRBJ2-1,CASSSSDRTQFF
14,TRBV4-1,TRBJ1-4,CASRPEGGYEKLFF
15,TRBV9,TRBJ2-5,CASSPTSGGRETQYF
16,TRBV11-2,TRBJ2-4,CASSSRTSGGKNIQYF
15,TRBV2,TRBJ2-7,CASSLMRDFTYEQYF
17,TRBV27,TRBJ2-3,CASSFSGGEIFTDTQYF
16,TRBV27,TRBJ1-5,CASSLSPGTGNQPQHF
13,TRBV29-1,TRBJ2-3,CSVPGQITDTQYF
14,TRBV5-5,TRBJ2-7,CASSIRDSHYEQYF
16,TRBV6-5,TRBJ1-1,CASSYPRTVPNTEAFF
13,TRBV29-1,TRBJ2-3,CSVGTGITDTQYF
14,TRBV7-2,TRBJ1-1,CASSSGGQVVEAFF
15,TRBV4-1,TRBJ2-2,CASSQGQANTGELFF
13,TRBV11-2,TRBJ2-7,CASSFGQTYEQYF
13,TRBV6-5,TRBJ1-1,CASSYNGQGEAFF
14,TRBV10-3,TRBJ2-7,CAISLLADSVEQYF
14,TRBV5-4,TRBJ2-5,CASGPDHAQETQYF
14,TRBV4-1,TRBJ1-1,CASSRKMDRAEAFF
16,TRBV10-2,TRBJ1-6,CASSVGEDRDRTPLHF
14,TRBV10-3,TRBJ2-1,CATRLGADYNEQFF
17,TRBV13,TRBJ2-3,CASSHSLAEVGADTQYF
18,TRBV18,TRBJ2-3,CASSRSGGTTSSTDTQYF
12,TRBV29-1,TRBJ2-7,CSVEAGAYEQYF
12,TRBV28,TRBJ2-5,CASSGPQETQYF
15,TRBV27,TRBJ2-7,CASSRPGTGGHEQYF
14,TRBV7-9,TRBJ2-7,CASSSSGRAYEQYF
15,TRBV7-9,TRBJ2-1,CASSPSSGPYNEQFF
13,TRBV10-1,TRBJ1-6,CASTGGRNSPLHF
12,TRBV6-6,TRBJ2-7,CASTEGGDEQYF
15,TRBV5-1,TRBJ2-7,CASSFTPGAAYEQYF
15,TRBV7-9,TRBJ2-7,CASSLVVGGSYEQYF
11,TRBV6-5,TRBJ2-1,CASSYGDEQFF
10,TRBV29-1,TRBJ2-1,CSAVGNEQFF
15,TRBV10-3,TRBJ2-3,CAISESIGGTDTQYF
15,TRBV11-1,TRBJ1-6,CASSPAAGVGSPLHF
14,TRBV7-9,TRBJ2-7,CASSGDRGRYEQYF
17,TRBV4-3,TRBJ1-1,CASSQRLPGQGNTEAFF